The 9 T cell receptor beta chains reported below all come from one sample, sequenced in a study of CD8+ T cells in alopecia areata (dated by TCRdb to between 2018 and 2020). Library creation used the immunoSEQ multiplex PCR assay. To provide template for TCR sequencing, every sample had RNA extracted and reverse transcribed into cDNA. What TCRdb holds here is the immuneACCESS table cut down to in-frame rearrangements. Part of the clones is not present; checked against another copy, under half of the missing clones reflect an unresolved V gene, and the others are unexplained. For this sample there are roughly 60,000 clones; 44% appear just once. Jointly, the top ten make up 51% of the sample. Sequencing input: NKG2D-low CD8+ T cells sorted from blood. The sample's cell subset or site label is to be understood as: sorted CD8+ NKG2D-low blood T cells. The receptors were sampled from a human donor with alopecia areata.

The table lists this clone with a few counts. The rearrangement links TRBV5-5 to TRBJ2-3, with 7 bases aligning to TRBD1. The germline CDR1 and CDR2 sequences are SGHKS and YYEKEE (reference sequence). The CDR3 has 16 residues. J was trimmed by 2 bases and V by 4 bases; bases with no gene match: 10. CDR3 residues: CASSLDWDSNTDTQYF. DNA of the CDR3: TGTGCCAGCAGCCTAGATTGGGACAGTAACACAGATACGCAGTATTTT. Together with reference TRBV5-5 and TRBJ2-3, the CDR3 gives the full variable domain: DAGVTQSPTHLIKTRGQQVTLRCSPISGHKSVSWYQQVLGQGPQFIFQYYEKEERGRGNFPDRFSARQFPNYSSELNVNALLLGDSALYLCASSLDWDSNTDTQYFGPGTRLTVL.

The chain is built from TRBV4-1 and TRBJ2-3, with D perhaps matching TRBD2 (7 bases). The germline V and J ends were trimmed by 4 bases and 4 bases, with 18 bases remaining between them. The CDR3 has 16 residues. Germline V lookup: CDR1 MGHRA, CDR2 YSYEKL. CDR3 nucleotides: TGCGCCAGCAGCCCGGAGGGGGGGCGAGGCCCAGATACGCAGTATTTT. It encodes CASSPEGGRGPDTQYF.

The chain's CDR3 is CASSLSSPQPNTEAFF. The CDR3 nucleotides read TGCGCCAGCAGCTTGAGCTCCCCCCAACCGAACACTGAAGCTTTCTTT. The chain couples TRBV5-1 to TRBJ1-1; D remains unclear. Germline V gene lookup returns CDR1 SGHRS and CDR2 YFSETQ. The CDR3 runs to 16 residues. V was clipped by 1 base and J by 1 base, with 14 bases between them.

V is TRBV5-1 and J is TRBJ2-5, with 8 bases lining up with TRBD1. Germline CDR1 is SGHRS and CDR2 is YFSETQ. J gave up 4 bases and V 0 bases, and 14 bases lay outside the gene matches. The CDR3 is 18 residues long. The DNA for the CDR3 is TGCGCCAGCAGCTTGGAACCCTATAGGACAGGGTATGGAGAGACCCAGTACTTC. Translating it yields CASSLEPYRTGYGETQYF.

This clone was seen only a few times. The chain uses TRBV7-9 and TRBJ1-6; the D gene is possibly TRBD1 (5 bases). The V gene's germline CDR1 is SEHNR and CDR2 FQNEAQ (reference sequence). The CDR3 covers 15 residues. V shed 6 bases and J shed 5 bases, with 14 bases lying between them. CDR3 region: CASRVDSGDNSPLHF. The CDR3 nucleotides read TGTGCCAGCAGAGTAGACAGTGGGGATAATTCACCCCTCCACTTT.

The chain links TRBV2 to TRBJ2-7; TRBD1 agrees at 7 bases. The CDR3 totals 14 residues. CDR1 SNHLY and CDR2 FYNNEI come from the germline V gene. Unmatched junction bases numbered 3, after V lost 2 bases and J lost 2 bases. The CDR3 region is CASSERGRPYEQYF. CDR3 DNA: TGTGCCAGCAGTGAAAGGGGGCGACCCTACGAGCAGTACTTC.

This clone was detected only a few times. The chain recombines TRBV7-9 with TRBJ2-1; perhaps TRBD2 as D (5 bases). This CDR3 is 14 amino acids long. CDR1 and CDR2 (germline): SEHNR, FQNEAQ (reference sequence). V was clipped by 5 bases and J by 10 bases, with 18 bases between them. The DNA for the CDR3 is TGTGCCAGCAGCCTTCCCCCGGGATCGGCAGAGCAGTTCTTC. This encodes CASSLPPGSAEQFF.

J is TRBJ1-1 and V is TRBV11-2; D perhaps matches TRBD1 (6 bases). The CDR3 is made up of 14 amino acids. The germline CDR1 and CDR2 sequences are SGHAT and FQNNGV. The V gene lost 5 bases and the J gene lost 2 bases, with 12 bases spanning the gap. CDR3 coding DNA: TGTGCCAGCAGCCCGCGACAGGTTAACACTGAAGCTTTCTTT. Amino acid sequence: CASSPRQVNTEAFF. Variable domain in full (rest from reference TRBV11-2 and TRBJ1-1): EAGVAQSPRYKIIEKRQSVAFWCNPISGHATLYWYQQILGQGPKLLIQFQNNGVVDDSQLPKDRFSAERLKGVDSTLKIQPAKLEDSAVYLCASSPRQVNTEAFFGQGTRLTVV.

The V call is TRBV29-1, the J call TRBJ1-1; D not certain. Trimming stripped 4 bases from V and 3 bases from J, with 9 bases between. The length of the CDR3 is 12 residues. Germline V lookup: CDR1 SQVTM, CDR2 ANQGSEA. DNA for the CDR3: TGCAGCGTTGTAAAGGACCACACTGAAGCTTTCTTT. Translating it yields CSVVKDHTEAFF. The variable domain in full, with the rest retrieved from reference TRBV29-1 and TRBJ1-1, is SAVISQKPSRDICQRGTSLTIQCQVDSQVTMMFWYRQQPGQSLTLIATANQGSEATYESGFVIDKFPISRPNLTFSTLTVSNMSPEDSSIYLCSVVKDHTEAFFGQGTRLTVV.